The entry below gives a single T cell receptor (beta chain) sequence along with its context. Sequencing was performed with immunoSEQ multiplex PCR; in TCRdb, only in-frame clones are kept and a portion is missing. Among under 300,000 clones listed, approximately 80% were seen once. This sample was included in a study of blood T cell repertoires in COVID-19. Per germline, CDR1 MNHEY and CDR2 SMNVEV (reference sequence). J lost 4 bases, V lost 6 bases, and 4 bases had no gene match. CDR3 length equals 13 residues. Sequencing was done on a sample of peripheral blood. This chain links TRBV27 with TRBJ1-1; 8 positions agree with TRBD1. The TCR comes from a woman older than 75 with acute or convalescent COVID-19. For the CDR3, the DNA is TGTGCCAGCAGACCCACAGGGGGCACTGAAGCTTTCTTT. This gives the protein CASRPTGGTEAFF.